This record looks at one TCR beta chain sequence and its context. Sequencing was performed with immunoSEQ multiplex PCR; in TCRdb, only in-frame clones are kept and a portion is missing. The sample yields around 210,000 clones, 85% seen once. CDR1 and CDR2 from the germline V gene are MNHEY and SMNVEV (reference sequence). The V segment lost 6 bases and the J segment 7 bases; nucleotides outside the gene matches: 10. The CDR3 runs to 16 residues. The sample comes from a study of blood T cell repertoires in COVID-19. The overall study: Sites in the United States, Italy and Spain provided acute and convalescent COVID-19 samples.

Specimen: peripheral blood. This receptor was obtained from a man aged 55 to 69 with COVID-19, enrolled during active disease. The chain carries TRBV27 and TRBJ1-6, with 9 bases fitting TRBD1. The CDR3 sequence: CASSIGTGKGNSPLHF. The CDR3 DNA is TGTGCCAGCAGCATCGGGACAGGGAAGGGAAATTCACCCCTCCACTTT.